The 30 T cell receptor beta chains in this list originate from one sample, sequenced in a study of blood T cell repertoires in COVID-19. The table came from immunoSEQ multiplex PCR; TCRdb's copy has only in-frame clones and leaves some out. The profile covers more than 200,000 clones, with more than 80% appearing a single time and approximately 2% taken by the ten largest. Sequencing used PBMCs or T cells enriched from blood (not recorded which). The source is a man in his fifties or sixties who had recovered from COVID-19.

The chain joins TRBV6-2 or TRBV6-3 to TRBJ2-7, with 12 bases matching TRBD1. CDR1 is MNHEY and CDR2 is SVGEGT in the germline V gene. Trimming cost V 2 bases and J 4 bases; bases outside gene matches: 12. This CDR3 comprises 18 residues. CDR3 nucleotide sequence: TGTGCCAGCAGTTACCCCTCGTTGGGACAGGGGGCGAGGTACGAGCAGTACTTC. Translation: CASSYPSLGQGARYEQYF.

The chain carries TRBV5-1 and TRBJ2-5; the match to TRBD2 covers 11 bases. The length of the CDR3 is 14 residues. Germline values: CDR1 SGHRS, CDR2 YFSETQ. V lost 4 bases to trimming and J lost 5 bases; unmatched junction nucleotides: 4. This CDR3 is CASSGGTSGETQYF. As DNA, the CDR3 is TGCGCCAGCAGCGGCGGGACTAGCGGTGAGACCCAGTACTTC.

This chain links TRBV6-5 with TRBJ1-4; D remains ambiguous. Germline assignment: CDR1 MNHEY and CDR2 SVGAGI. The CDR3 loop spans 14 amino acids. V was pared by 6 bases and J by 0 bases, with 8 bases between. The CDR3 protein is CASSRGSTNEKLFF. The DNA for the CDR3 is TGTGCCAGCAGCCGGGGTTCAACTAATGAAAAACTGTTTTTT.

The chain has TRBV5-4 and TRBJ1-2, with 10 bases lining up with TRBD1. CDR3 length equals 17 residues. Germline lookup yields CDR1 SGHNT and CDR2 YYREEE (reference sequence). The V and J ends lost 2 bases and 6 bases, in that order; junction bases with no gene match: 13. The CDR3 region has the DNA TGTGCCAGCAGCTTTCGCTTTAAGTTGACAGGGGGCGATGGCTACACCTTC. It specifies CASSFRFKLTGGDGYTF.

The rearrangement joins TRBV12-5 to TRBJ1-2; unclear D gene. Germline CDR1 is LGHNT and CDR2 is FRNRAP. V was pared by 4 bases and J by 4 bases, with 16 bases between. This CDR3 is 15 amino acids long. The chain's CDR3 is CASGSGQNLGYGYTF. The CDR3 DNA reads TGTGCTAGTGGTTCTGGGCAAAACCTTGGCTATGGCTACACCTTC. Based on the CDR3 plus reference TRBV12-5 and TRBJ1-2, the full variable domain is DARVTQTPRHKVTEMGQEVTMRCQPILGHNTVFWYRQTMMQGLELLAYFRNRAPLDDSGMPKDRFSAEMPDATLATLKIQPSEPRDSAVYFCASGSGQNLGYGYTFGSGTRLTVV.

The J gene is TRBJ1-1, the V gene TRBV27; 10 nucleotides agree with TRBD1. V lost 6 bases, J lost 11 bases, and 9 bases stayed unmatched. The germline CDR1 and CDR2 sequences are MNHEY and SMNVEV (reference sequence). This CDR3 is built from 13 residues. DNA for the CDR3: TGTGCCAGCAGATGGGGGAGACAGGGGGCCGCTTTCTTT. Translation gives CASRWGRQGAAFF.

The chain employs TRBV12-3 or TRBV12-4 and TRBJ1-1, with 7 bases lining up with TRBD1. CDR3 size: 13 residues. With 3 bases clipped from V and 5 bases from J, the junction kept 3 bases outside the gene matches. CDR3 nucleotide sequence: TGTGCCAGCAGTTTTGGACAGGTGACTGAAGCTTTCTTT. This gives the protein CASSFGQVTEAFF.

The chain recombines TRBV18 with TRBJ1-6, with 10 bases matching TRBD1. V shed 4 bases, J shed 9 bases, and the junction held 12 bases outside the gene matches. In germline, CDR1 is KGHSH, CDR2 LQKENI. CDR3 length: 17 residues. DNA of the CDR3: TGTGCCAGCTCACACATCTCGGGACAGGGGAAAGGTTCACCCCTCCACTTT. Translating gives CASSHISGQGKGSPLHF.

Concerning this clone: The same CDR3 arises from other DNA sequences in this sample as well. The J gene is TRBJ2-5, the V gene TRBV12-3 or TRBV12-4; no firm D call. The V end lost 1 base, the J end lost 2 bases, and 5 bases lay between the germline ends. The CDR3 totals 13 residues. The CDR3 region has the DNA TGTGCCAGCAGTTTAGGTCAACAAGAGACCCAGTACTTC. It yields the protein CASSLGQQETQYF.

V and J are TRBV2 and TRBJ2-3, with 7 bases fitting TRBD1. The junction had 3 bases not matched to a gene; V was cut back by 6 bases and J by 0 bases. Germline loops: CDR1 SNHLY, CDR2 FYNNEI. This CDR3 has 14 residues. The chain's CDR3 is CASRDRTSTDTQYF. DNA of the CDR3: TGTGCCAGCAGGGACAGGACTAGCACAGATACGCAGTATTTT.

This clone showed up just a few times. The CDR3 here is CASRENYGYTF. The CDR3 DNA reads TGTGCCAGCAGAGAGAACTATGGCTACACCTTC. The chain is built from TRBV2 and TRBJ1-2; D call uncertain. The V gene's germline CDR1 is SNHLY and CDR2 FYNNEI. There are 11 residues in the CDR3. Trimming pared 6 bases from V and 2 bases from J, leaving 4 bases between.

CDR3 amino acids: CASSYFGTAETQYF. The CDR3 DNA follows: TGTGCCAGCAGTTACTTCGGGACAGCGGAGACCCAGTACTTC. The V gene is TRBV6-5, the J gene TRBJ2-5; TRBD1 agrees at 7 bases. After removal of 1 base from V and 5 bases from J, the junction contained 4 bases not matched to a gene. The CDR3 length is 14 residues. Germline V CDR1 and CDR2: MNHEY, SVGAGI.

This clone was observed a single time. This chain links TRBV7-9 with TRBJ1-4; D remains ambiguous. CDR1 and CDR2 (germline): SEHNR, FQNEAQ (reference sequence). The V end was cut by 1 base, the J end by 3 bases, with 9 bases between. The CDR3 is made up of 15 amino acids. CDR3 amino acids: CASSLVGESNEKLFF. CDR3 DNA sequence: TGTGCCAGCAGCTTAGTAGGAGAGTCTAATGAAAAACTGTTTTTT.

As concerns this clone: The identical CDR3 is also encoded by other nucleotide sequences in the sample. This chain uses TRBV5-4 with TRBJ2-2, with 9 positions matching TRBD2. V lost 2 bases to trimming and J lost 2 bases; unmatched junction nucleotides: 4. The CDR3 loop spans 16 amino acids. Germline CDR1 SGHNT, CDR2 YYREEE (reference sequence). CDR3 DNA: TGTGCCAGCAGCTTCCAGCGGGGGGCAAACACCGGGGAGCTGTTTTTT. Encoded protein: CASSFQRGANTGELFF.

This chain connects TRBV7-2 to TRBJ2-2; TRBD2 is a possible D gene (6 bases). This CDR3 comprises 15 residues. V was trimmed by 5 bases and J by 1 base, leaving 11 bases between them. CDR1 and CDR2 (germline): SGHTA, FQGNSA. CDR3 in amino acids: CASSVMRGNTGELFF. The CDR3 DNA sequence: TGTGCCAGCAGCGTAATGCGGGGGAACACCGGGGAGCTGTTTTTT.

The chain uses TRBV7-2 and TRBJ1-1; a weak D match, TRBD1 (5 bases). V was cut by 1 base and J by 1 base, with 10 bases left in between. Germline-derived CDR1 and CDR2 are SGHTA and FQGNSA. The CDR3 has 15 residues. The CDR3 bases are TGTGCCAGCAGCTTAGAGGATACAGGGAACACTGAAGCTTTCTTT. Protein: CASSLEDTGNTEAFF.

The rearrangement joins TRBV19 to TRBJ1-6; 8 bases line up with TRBD1. There are 17 residues in the CDR3. Per the germline V gene, CDR1 is LNHDA and CDR2 is SQIVND (reference sequence). With V trimmed by 2 bases and J by 7 bases, 10 bases remained unmatched. DNA for the CDR3: TGTGCCAGTAGTATACGGAGGCCGACAGGGGACAATTCACCCCTCCACTTT. Its protein product is CASSIRRPTGDNSPLHF.

The chain combines TRBV5-1 with TRBJ2-7, with 8 bases identical to TRBD1. Germline loops: CDR1 SGHRS, CDR2 YFSETQ. This CDR3 contains 15 residues. V lost 3 bases to trimming and J lost 3 bases; unmatched junction nucleotides: 8. CDR3 residues: CASSSGQVLYYEQYF. CDR3 nucleotide sequence: TGCGCCAGCAGCTCGGGACAGGTCCTCTACTACGAGCAGTACTTC.

The CDR3 nucleotides are TGCGCCAGCAGCCTCGGACTAGCGGGGGGCCTAGTAATGATAACAGATACGCAGTATTTT. Amino acid sequence: CASSLGLAGGLVMITDTQYF. The rearrangement uses TRBV4-1 and TRBJ2-3; the match to TRBD2 covers 14 bases. The length of the CDR3 is 20 residues. Trimming took 4 bases from V and 3 from J; bases not matched to a gene: 15. The germline V gene has CDR1 MGHRA and CDR2 YSYEKL.

This chain links TRBV7-2 with TRBJ1-2; D is uncertain. There are 13 residues in the CDR3. Per germline, CDR1 SGHTA and CDR2 FQGNSA. V lost 2 bases and J 2 bases, leaving 6 bases between the germline ends. CDR3 coding DNA: TGTGCCAGCAGCTTAAACATAAACTATGGCTACACCTTC. Translating it yields CASSLNINYGYTF.

This clone was recorded many times. V is TRBV6-2 or TRBV6-3 and J is TRBJ2-7, with D possibly being TRBD2 (5 bases). V was clipped by 2 bases and J by 3 bases, with 14 bases between them. Germline V gene data show CDR1 as MNHEY and CDR2 as SVGEGT. The CDR3 spans 15 residues. Here the CDR3 DNA reads TGTGCCAGCAGTTACAGTCGTCGGGGATTCTACGAGCAGTACTTC. It encodes CASSYSRRGFYEQYF.

This clone was counted a few times. The chain joins TRBV6-5 to TRBJ1-6; D gene unclear. The ends were cut back, 8 bases at V and 10 bases at J, with 15 bases in the middle. Germline CDR1 is MNHEY and CDR2 is SVGAGI. The CDR3 covers 13 residues. The CDR3 region is CASLRSVGSPLHF. In DNA, the CDR3 is TGTGCCAGCCTCCGGAGCGTTGGATCACCCCTCCACTTT.

The chain joins TRBV19 to TRBJ2-7; maybe TRBD2 (5 bases). There are 14 residues in the CDR3. V dropped 1 base and J dropped 1 base, with 8 bases sitting between them. CDR1 LNHDA and CDR2 SQIVND come from the germline V gene (reference sequence). CDR3: CASSIVGGSYEQYF. The CDR3 DNA reads as TGTGCCAGTAGTATAGTCGGCGGGTCCTACGAGCAGTACTTC.

This clone appeared once. The chain employs TRBV5-1 and TRBJ1-1; TRBD1 agrees at 11 bases. This CDR3 has 14 residues. Germline trimming cut 4 bases from V and 4 bases from J; bases unmatched to any gene: 3. Germline V gene sequence: CDR1 SGHRS, CDR2 YFSETQ. In nucleotides, the CDR3 is TGCGCCAGCAGCCCTGGGACAGGGGGCACTGAAGCTTTCTTT. It codes for CASSPGTGGTEAFF.

The genes are TRBV7-2 and TRBJ1-5; 8 positions match TRBD1. This CDR3 has 14 amino acids. Germline-derived CDR1 and CDR2 are SGHTA and FQGNSA. V shed 4 bases, J shed 7 bases, and the junction held 6 bases outside the gene matches. CDR3 amino acids: CASSSGQGLQPQHF. The CDR3 coding sequence is TGTGCCAGCAGCTCTGGACAGGGACTCCAGCCCCAGCATTTT.

The rearrangement uses TRBV6-5 and TRBJ2-6; unclear D gene. Trimming shortened V by 7 bases and J by 11 bases, and 21 bases separated the two germline ends. The CDR3 runs to 15 residues. Germline CDR1 and CDR2: MNHEY and SVGAGI. In nucleotides, the CDR3 is TGTGCCAGCACCTACGGCGGCTCTGCCCCCGACGTCCTGACTTTC. It yields the protein CASTYGGSAPDVLTF.

A remark on this clone: This sample includes further DNA sequences coding for the same CDR3. This chain connects TRBV5-1 to TRBJ2-5; D gene ambiguous. Germline V gene lookup returns CDR1 SGHRS and CDR2 YFSETQ. This CDR3 spans 11 amino acids. Trimming shortened V by 3 bases and J by 4 bases, and 4 bases separated the two germline ends. The CDR3 coding sequence is TGCGCCAGCAGCTCGGGAGAGACCCAGTACTTC. Amino acid sequence: CASSSGETQYF.

This clone was picked up one time. The J gene is TRBJ1-1, the V gene TRBV5-3, with 9 bases matching TRBD1. TRBV5-3 is designated an ORF whose function remains uncertain. The CDR3 is 18 amino acids. Germline trimming cut 0 bases from V and 1 base from J; bases unmatched to any gene: 10. The CDR3: CARSLVPDRGEANTEAFF. CDR3 in DNA: TGTGCCAGAAGCTTGGTTCCGGACAGGGGTGAGGCGAACACTGAAGCTTTCTTT.

The rearrangement uses TRBV27 and TRBJ2-1, with a weak D call TRBD2 (5 bases). Trimming removed 8 bases at V and 2 bases at J, with 28 bases between. Looked up from germline, CDR1 is MNHEY and CDR2 is SMNVEV (reference sequence). The CDR3 runs to 19 residues. CDR3 protein: CASSVRGTLGAPPYNEQFF. CDR3 nucleotides: TGTGCCAGCTCCGTTCGGGGAACTCTGGGAGCGCCCCCCTACAATGAGCAGTTCTTC.

The rearrangement uses TRBV3-1 (or the pseudogene TRBV3-2) and TRBJ2-5; 9 bases match TRBD2. CDR1 and CDR2 (germline): LGHDT, YNNKEL (reference sequence). The CDR3 length is 14 residues. J was trimmed by 5 bases and V by 1 base; bases with no gene match: 2. CDR3 amino acids: CASSQVAGGETQYF. CDR3 DNA sequence: TGTGCCAGCAGCCAAGTCGCGGGGGGGGAGACCCAGTACTTC.